This T cell receptor (beta chain) was observed in a study of metastatic and nonmetastatic thyroid tumors. Turning to the study itself: Peripheral blood and tumor or nodule samples from malignant and benign thyroid patients were compared.

There are many counts of this clone. The antigen remains undetermined. The CDR3 runs 14 residues. CDR1 and CDR2 from the germline V gene are SQVTM and ANQGSEA. V shed 6 bases and J 12 bases; nucleotides not matched to a gene: 16. All patients were treatment-naive before thyroid surgery. Study outcomes and limitations: Benign nodules reportedly had significantly lower TCR beta diversity than malignant thyroid tumors in blood and tumor.

TCRdb re-called clones from the PCR reads using MiXCR. The table includes about 21,000 clones, 18% detected once. The chain has TRBV29-1 and TRBJ2-7; 11 nucleotides align to TRBD1. The material sequenced was blood. This receptor was identified in a male donor with papillary thyroid cancer or a benign thyroid nodule (not recorded which). Some clones in this sample may be carry-over from other donors' samples. The CDR3 loop is CSVPADRGRGGLYF. CDR3 DNA: TGCAGCGTCCCCGCGGACAGGGGGCGGGGTGGGCTGTACTTC.